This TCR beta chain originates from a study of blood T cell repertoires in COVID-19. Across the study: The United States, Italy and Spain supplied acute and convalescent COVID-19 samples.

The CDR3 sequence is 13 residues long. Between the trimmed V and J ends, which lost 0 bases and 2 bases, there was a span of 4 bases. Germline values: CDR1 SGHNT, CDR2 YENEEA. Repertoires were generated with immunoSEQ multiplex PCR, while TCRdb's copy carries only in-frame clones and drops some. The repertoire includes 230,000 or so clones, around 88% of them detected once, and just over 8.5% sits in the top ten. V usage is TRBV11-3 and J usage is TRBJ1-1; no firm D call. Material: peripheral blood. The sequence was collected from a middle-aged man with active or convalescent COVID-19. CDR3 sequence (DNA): TGTGCCAGCAGCTTAGAAACAAACACTGAAGCTTTCTTT. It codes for CASSLETNTEAFF.